This entry is about one T cell receptor beta chain. This CDR3 comprises 11 residues. V lost 5 bases to trimming and J lost 7 bases, with 8 bases between them. Germline CDR1 MDHEN, CDR2 SYDVKM. The sample comes from a study of blood T cell repertoires in COVID-19. Study background: The samples span acute and convalescent COVID-19 from the United States, Italy and Spain. The analysed material was cDNA or gDNA that came from T cells, B-cell-depleted T cells, or PBMCs.

The Seattle site enrolled patients during active infection and followed them longitudinally. Original processing methods: By means of reference gene primer amplification, nucleated cell counts were estimated. Assay used: immunoSEQ multiplex PCR; TCRdb lists only in-frame clones, some missing. The DNA gave D and trimming, while V, J and clone size come from that table. Of approximately 440,000 clones listed, around 89% are singletons. J is TRBJ1-1 and V is TRBV28; no clear D. The sample was peripheral blood. The receptor's source is a woman aged 45-59 years with COVID-19, enrolled during active disease. CDR3: CASSPRFEAFF. CDR3 coding DNA: TGTGCCAGCAGTCCCCGGTTTGAAGCTTTCTTT.